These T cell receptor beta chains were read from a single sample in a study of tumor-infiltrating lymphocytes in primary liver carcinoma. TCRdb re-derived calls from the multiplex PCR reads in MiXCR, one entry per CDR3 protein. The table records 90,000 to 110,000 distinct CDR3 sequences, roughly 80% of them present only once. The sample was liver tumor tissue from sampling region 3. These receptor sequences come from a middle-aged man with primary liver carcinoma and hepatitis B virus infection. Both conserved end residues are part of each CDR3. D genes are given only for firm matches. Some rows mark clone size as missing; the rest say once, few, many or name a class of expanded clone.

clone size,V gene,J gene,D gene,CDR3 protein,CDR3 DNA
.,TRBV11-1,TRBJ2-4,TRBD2,CASRFPGTSGPKNILYF,TGTGCCAGCCGCTTTCCCGGGACTAGCGGGCCCAAAAACATTCTGTACTTC
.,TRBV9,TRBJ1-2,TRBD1,CASSGSGTGTGYTF,TGTGCCAGCAGCGGGAGTGGGACAGGGACTGGCTACACCTTC
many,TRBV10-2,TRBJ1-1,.,CASTQDRGTAFF,TGCGCCAGCACCCAGGATCGGGGGACAGCTTTCTTT
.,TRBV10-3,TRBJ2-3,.,CAISEGVVRGSADTHYF,TGTGCTATCAGTGAGGGGGTGGTTCGAGGGAGTGCAGATACGCATTATTTT
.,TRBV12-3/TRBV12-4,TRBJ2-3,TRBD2,CASSLTGGSNQPQYF,TGTGCCAGCAGTTTAACGGGGGGGAGCAATCAGCCCCAGTATTTT
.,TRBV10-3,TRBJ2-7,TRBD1,CIIRLTGTVSYEQYF,TGTATCATCAGGCTTACCGGGACAGTATCCTACGAGCAGTACTTC
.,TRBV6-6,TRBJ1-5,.,CASEVGRSNQPQDF,TGTGCCAGCGAGGTAGGAAGAAGCAATCAGCCCCAGGATTTT
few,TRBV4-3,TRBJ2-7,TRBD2,CTSSQDRASGYEQYF,TGCACCAGTAGCCAAGATCGGGCTAGCGGCTACGAGCAGTACTTC
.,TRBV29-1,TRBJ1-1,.,CSVGSGCDMNTEALF,TGCAGCGTTGGATCCGGGTGCGATATGAACACTGAAGCTTTATTT
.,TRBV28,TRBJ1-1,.,CASSLKPNAGAFF,TGTGCCAGCAGTTTAAAACCAAATGCTGGAGCTTTCTTT
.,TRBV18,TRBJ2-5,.,CASSPRMGEAETQYF,TGTGCCAGCTCACCACGCATGGGGGAGGCAGAGACCCAGTACTTC
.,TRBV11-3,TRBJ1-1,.,CASSLAGGITVSFF,TGTGCCAGCAGCTTAGCAGGAGGGATCACTGTATCTTTCTTT
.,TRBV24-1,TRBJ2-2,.,CATIPIGTNTGELLF,TGTGCCACCATTCCTATAGGGACGAACACCGGGGAGCTGCTTTTT
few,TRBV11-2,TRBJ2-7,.,CASSLDPGYEQYF,TGTGCCAGCAGCTTAGATCCAGGGTACGAGCAGTACTTC
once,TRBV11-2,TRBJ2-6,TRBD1,CASNMGGDRGISLTGVNVLTF,TGTGCCAGCAACATGGGGGGAGACAGGGGCATTTCCCTCACTGGGGTCAACGTCCTGACTTTC
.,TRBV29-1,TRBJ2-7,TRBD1,CSVEFSARDRGLLEKYF,TGCAGCGTTGAATTCTCGGCCAGGGACAGGGGGCTTCTCGAAAAGTACTTC
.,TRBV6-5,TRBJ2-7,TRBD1,CAGSAATGPSEQYF,TGTGCCGGCAGTGCCGCGACAGGGCCCTCCGAGCAGTACTTC
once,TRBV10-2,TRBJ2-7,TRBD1,CAGSPTGGREEQYF,TGCGCCGGCAGTCCCACAGGGGGCCGGGAAGAGCAGTATTTC
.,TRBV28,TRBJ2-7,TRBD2,CVSSLTSGRGYEQYF,TGTGTCAGCAGCCTAACTAGCGGGAGGGGGTACGAGCAGTACTTC
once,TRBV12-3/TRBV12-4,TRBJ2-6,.,CVSTISGANVLTF,TGTGTCAGCACCATCTCTGGGGCCAACGTCCTGACCTTC
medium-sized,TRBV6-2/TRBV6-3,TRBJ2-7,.,CASSYSSIDYSYEQYF,TGTGCCAGCAGTTACTCGAGTATCGACTATTCCTACGAGCAGTACTTC
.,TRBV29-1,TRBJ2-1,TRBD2,CSVLRLAGLFNEQFF,TGCAGCGTCCTTAGACTAGCGGGTCTATTCAATGAGCAGTTCTTC
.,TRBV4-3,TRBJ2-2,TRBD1,CVSSQYHWTGGYSGELFF,TGCGTCAGCAGCCAATATCATTGGACAGGGGGGTACAGCGGGGAGCTGTTTTTT
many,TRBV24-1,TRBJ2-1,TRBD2,CATSVLPGGEQFF,TGTGCCACCAGTGTCCTCCCGGGGGGTGAGCAGTTCTTC
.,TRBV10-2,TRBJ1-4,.,CTSAQPGQGEKLFF,TGCACCAGCGCCCAACCGGGACAAGGGGAAAAACTGTTTTTT
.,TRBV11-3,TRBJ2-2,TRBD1,CTSSLASGGTGELFF,TGTACCAGCAGCTTAGCGTCAGGGGGCACCGGGGAGCTGTTTTTT
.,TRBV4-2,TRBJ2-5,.,CASSQKNEASETQYF,TGTGCCAGCAGCCAAAAGAATGAGGCTAGTGAGACCCAGTACTTT
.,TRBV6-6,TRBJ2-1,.,CASSYSTSSYNEQFF,TGTGCCAGCAGTTACTCGACTAGTTCGTACAATGAGCAGTTCTTC
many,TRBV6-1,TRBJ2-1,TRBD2,CASSEQTSGRTNEQFF,TGTGCCAGCAGTGAACAGACTAGCGGGAGGACCAATGAGCAGTTCTTC
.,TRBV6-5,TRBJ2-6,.,CASSSSGTSWYSGANVQTF,TGTGCCAGCAGTTCGTCCGGAACTAGCTGGTATTCTGGGGCCAACGTCCAGACTTTC
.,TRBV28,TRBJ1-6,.,CASSFTSPLRF,TGTGCCAGCAGCTTTACTTCACCCCTCCGCTTT
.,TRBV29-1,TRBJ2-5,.,CSTEDGTSQETQYF,TGTAGCACTGAAGATGGGACGTCCCAAGAGACCCAGTACTTC
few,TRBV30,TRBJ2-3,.,CAWSTGYPETQYF,TGTGCCTGGAGTACAGGGTATCCAGAAACGCAGTATTTT
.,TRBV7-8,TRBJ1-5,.,CAGSSSGVAGNQSQHF,TGTGCCGGCAGCTCGTCAGGGGTGGCGGGCAATCAGTCCCAGCATTTT
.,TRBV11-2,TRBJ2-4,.,CASSLEPASQAIQYF,TGTGCCAGCAGCTTAGAACCGGCTAGCCAGGCCATTCAGTACTTC
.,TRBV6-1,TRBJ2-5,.,CAGSEAVGGQETQYF,TGTGCCGGCAGTGAAGCGGTGGGCGGCCAAGAGACTCAATACTTC
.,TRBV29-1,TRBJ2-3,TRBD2,CSVLGLVGISTDTQYF,TGCAGCGTTCTTGGACTAGTGGGGATAAGTACAGATACGCAGTATTTT